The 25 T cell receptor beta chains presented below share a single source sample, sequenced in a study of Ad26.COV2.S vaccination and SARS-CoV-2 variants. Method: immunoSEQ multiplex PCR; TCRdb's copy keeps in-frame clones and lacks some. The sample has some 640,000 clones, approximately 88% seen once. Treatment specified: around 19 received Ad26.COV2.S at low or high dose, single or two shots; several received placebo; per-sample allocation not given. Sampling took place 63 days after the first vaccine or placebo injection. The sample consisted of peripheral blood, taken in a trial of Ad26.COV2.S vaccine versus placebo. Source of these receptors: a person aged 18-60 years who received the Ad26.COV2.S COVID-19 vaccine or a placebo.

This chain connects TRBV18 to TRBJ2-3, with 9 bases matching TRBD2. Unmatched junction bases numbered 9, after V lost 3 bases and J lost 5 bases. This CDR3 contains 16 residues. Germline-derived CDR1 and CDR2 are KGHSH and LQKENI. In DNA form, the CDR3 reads TGTGCCAGCTCACCGGTTAGCGGGGGTCCGGGAGATACGCAGTATTTT. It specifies CASSPVSGGPGDTQYF.

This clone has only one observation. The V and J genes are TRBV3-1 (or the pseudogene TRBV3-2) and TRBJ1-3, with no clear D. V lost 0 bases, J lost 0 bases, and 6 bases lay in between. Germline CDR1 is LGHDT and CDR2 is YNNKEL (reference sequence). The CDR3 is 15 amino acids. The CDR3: CASSQDPSSGNTIYF. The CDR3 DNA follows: TGTGCCAGCAGCCAAGACCCGTCCTCTGGAAACACCATATATTTT.

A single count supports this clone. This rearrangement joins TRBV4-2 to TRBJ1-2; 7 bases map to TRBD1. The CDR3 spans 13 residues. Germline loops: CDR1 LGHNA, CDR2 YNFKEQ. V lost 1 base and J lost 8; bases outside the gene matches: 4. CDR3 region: CASSQGQGWGYTF. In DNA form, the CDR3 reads TGTGCCAGCAGCCAAGGACAGGGATGGGGCTACACCTTC.

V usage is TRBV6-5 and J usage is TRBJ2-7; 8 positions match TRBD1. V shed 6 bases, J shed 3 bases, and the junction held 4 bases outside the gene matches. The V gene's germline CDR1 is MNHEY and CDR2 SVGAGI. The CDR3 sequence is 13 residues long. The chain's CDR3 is CASSATGGYEQYF. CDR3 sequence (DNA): TGTGCCAGCAGCGCCACAGGGGGCTACGAGCAGTACTTC.

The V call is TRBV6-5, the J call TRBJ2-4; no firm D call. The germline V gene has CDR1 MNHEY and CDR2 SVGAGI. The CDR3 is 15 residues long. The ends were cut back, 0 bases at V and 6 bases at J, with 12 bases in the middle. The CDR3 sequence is CASSYSPLLGNIQYF. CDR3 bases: TGTGCCAGCAGTTACTCTCCCTTACTGGGAAACATTCAGTACTTC.

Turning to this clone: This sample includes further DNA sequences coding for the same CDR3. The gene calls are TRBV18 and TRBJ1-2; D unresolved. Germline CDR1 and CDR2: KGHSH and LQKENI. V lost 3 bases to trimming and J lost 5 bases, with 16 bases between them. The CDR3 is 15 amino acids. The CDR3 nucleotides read TGTGCCAGCTCACCTCCTGCGGAGGGCGAGTATGGCTACACCTTC. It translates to CASSPPAEGEYGYTF.

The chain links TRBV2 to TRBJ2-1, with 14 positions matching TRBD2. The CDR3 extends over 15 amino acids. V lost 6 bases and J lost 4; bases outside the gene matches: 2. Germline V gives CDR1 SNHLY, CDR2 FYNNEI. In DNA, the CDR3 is TGTGCCAGCAGGGGGACTAGCGGGAGATACAATGAGCAGTTCTTC. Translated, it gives CASRGTSGRYNEQFF.

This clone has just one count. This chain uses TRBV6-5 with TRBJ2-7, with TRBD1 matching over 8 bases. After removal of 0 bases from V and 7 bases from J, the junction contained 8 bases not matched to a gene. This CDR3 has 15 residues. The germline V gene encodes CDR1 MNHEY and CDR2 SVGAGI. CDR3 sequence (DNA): TGTGCCAGCAGTTACTCCAGGCAGGGGGCGCGAGAGCAGTACTTC. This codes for CASSYSRQGAREQYF.

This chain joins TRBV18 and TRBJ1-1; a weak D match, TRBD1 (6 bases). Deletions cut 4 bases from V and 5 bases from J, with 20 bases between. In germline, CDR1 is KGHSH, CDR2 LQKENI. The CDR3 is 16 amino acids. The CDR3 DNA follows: TGTGCCAGCTCACAAGCATGGACAGCCCCTGGGACTGAAGCTTTCTTT. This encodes CASSQAWTAPGTEAFF. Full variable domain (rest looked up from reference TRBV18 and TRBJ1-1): NAGVMQNPRHLVRRRGQEARLRCSPMKGHSHVYWYRQLPEEGLKFMVYLQKENIIDESGMPKERFSAEFPKEGPSILRIQQVVRGDSAAYFCASSQAWTAPGTEAFFGQGTRLTVV.

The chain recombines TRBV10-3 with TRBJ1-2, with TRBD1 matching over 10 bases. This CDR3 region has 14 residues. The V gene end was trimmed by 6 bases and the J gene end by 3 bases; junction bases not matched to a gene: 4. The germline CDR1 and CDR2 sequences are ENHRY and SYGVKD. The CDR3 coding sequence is TGTGCCATCAGCGAGGGACAGGGGTACTATGGCTACACCTTC. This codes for CAISEGQGYYGYTF.

In DNA, the CDR3 is TGTGCCGCCCGGGAGTACCCGGTTTCCCTCCACTTT. As protein: CAAREYPVSLHF. The chain links TRBV6-5 to TRBJ1-6; no clear D gene. This CDR3 spans 12 amino acids. Trimming removed 11 bases from V and 14 bases from J, with 19 bases in between. CDR1 is MNHEY and CDR2 is SVGAGI in the germline V gene.

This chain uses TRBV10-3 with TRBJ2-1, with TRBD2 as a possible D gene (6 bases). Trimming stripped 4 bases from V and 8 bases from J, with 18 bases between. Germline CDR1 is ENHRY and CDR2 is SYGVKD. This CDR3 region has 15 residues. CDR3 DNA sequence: TGTGCCATCAGTGTGGGGCAGGTTGGAGGGCATGAGCAGTTCTTC. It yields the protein CAISVGQVGGHEQFF.

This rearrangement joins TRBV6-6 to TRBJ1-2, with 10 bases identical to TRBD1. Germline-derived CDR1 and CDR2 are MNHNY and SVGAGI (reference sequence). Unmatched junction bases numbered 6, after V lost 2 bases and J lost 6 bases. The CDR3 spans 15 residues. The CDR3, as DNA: TGTGCCAGCAGTTACCAAGGACAGGGGGTTAATGGCTACACCTTC. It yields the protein CASSYQGQGVNGYTF.

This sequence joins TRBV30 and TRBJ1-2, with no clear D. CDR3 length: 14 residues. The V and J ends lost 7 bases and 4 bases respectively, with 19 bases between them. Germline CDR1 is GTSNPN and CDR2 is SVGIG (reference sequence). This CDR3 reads CAYSARLGPYGYTF. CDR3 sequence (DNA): TGTGCCTACAGCGCGAGGTTAGGGCCCTATGGCTACACCTTC.

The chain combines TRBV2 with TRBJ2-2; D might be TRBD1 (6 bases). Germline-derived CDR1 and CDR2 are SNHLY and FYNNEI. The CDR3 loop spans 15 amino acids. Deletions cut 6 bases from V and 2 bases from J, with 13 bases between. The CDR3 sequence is CASSRDTVNTGELFF. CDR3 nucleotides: TGTGCCAGCAGCCGGGACACAGTAAACACCGGGGAGCTGTTTTTT.

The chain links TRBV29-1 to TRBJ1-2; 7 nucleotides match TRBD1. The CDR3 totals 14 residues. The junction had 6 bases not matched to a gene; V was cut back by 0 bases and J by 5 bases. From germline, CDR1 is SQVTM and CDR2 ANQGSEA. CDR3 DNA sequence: TGCAGCGTTGAAGATAGAGGGACAGATTATGGCTACACCTTC. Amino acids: CSVEDRGTDYGYTF.

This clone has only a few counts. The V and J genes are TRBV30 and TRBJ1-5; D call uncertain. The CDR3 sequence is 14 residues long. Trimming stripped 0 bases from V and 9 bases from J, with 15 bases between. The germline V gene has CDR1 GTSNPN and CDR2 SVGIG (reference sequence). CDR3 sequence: CAWSVSGPGWPQHF. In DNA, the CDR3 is TGTGCCTGGAGTGTTTCTGGACCGGGGTGGCCCCAGCATTTT.

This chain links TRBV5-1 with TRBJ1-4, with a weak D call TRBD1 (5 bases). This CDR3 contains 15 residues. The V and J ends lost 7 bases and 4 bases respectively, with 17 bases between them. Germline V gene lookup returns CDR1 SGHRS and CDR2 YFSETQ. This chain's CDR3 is CASADLQAVNEKLFF. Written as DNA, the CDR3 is TGCGCCAGCGCCGACCTACAGGCTGTTAATGAAAAACTGTTTTTT.

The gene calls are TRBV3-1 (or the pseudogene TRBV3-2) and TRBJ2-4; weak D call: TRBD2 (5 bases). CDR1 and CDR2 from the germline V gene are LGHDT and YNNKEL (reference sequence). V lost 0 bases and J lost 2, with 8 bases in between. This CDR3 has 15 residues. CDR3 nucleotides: TGTGCCAGCAGCCAAGATACGGGAACCAAAAACATTCAGTACTTC. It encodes CASSQDTGTKNIQYF.

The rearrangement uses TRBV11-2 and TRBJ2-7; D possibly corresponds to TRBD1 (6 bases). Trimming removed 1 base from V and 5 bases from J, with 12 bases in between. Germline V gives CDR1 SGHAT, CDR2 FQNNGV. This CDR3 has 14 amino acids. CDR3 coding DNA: TGTGCCAGCAGCTTAGGTAGGGGGAGAAACGAGCAGTACTTC. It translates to CASSLGRGRNEQYF.

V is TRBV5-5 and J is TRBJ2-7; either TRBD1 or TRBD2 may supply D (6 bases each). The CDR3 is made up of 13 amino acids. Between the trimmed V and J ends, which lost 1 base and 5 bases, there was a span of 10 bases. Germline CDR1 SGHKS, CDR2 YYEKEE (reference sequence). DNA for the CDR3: TGTGCCAGCAGCTTGTGGGGGGCTAACGAGCAGTACTTC. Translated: CASSLWGANEQYF. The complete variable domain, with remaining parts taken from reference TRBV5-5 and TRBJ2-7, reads DAGVTQSPTHLIKTRGQQVTLRCSPISGHKSVSWYQQVLGQGPQFIFQYYEKEERGRGNFPDRFSARQFPNYSSELNVNALLLGDSALYLCASSLWGANEQYFGPGTRLTVT.

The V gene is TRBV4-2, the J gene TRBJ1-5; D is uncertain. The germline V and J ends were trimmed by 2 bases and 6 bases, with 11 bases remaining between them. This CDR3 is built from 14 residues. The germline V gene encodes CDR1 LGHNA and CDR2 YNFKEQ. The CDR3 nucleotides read TGTGCCAGCAGCCAATCCGAGGGCGGTCAGCCCCAGCATTTT. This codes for CASSQSEGGQPQHF.

The CDR3 loop reads CASSQMLAPSQETQYF. Here the CDR3 DNA reads TGTGCCAGCAGCCAGATGCTAGCGCCCTCGCAAGAGACCCAGTACTTC. The chain combines TRBV3-1 (or the pseudogene TRBV3-2) with TRBJ2-5; tentative D call: TRBD2 (6 bases). The germline V and J ends were trimmed by 3 bases and 2 bases, with 16 bases remaining between them. The CDR3 contains 16 residues. Germline-derived CDR1 and CDR2 are LGHDT and YNNKEL (reference sequence).

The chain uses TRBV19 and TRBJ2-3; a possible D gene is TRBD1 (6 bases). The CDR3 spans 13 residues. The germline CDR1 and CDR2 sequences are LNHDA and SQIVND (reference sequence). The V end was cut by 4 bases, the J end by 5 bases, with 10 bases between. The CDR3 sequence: CASSTQGLDTQYF. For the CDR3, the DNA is TGTGCCAGTAGTACACAGGGTCTAGATACGCAGTATTTT.

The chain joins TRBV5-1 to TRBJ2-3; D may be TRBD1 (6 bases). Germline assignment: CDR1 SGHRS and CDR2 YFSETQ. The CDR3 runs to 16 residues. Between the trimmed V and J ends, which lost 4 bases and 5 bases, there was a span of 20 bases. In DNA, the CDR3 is TGCGCCAGCAGCCTGGGGGCCGAAACTAATATAGATACGCAGTATTTT. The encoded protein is CASSLGAETNIDTQYF. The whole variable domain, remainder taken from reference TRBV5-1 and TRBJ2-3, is KAGVTQTPRYLIKTRGQQVTLSCSPISGHRSVSWYQQTPGQGLQFLFEYFSETQRNKGNFPGRFSGRQFSNSRSEMNVSTLELGDSALYLCASSLGAETNIDTQYFGPGTRLTVL.